Shown below are 9 T cell receptor beta chains from a single sample sequenced in a study of blood T cell repertoires in COVID-19. Method: immunoSEQ multiplex PCR; TCRdb's copy keeps in-frame clones and lacks some. This sample has some 120,000 clones, with about 88% found just once. The sample comprised peripheral blood. The receptors stem from a man in his fifties or sixties with COVID-19, enrolled during active disease.

The chain employs TRBV19 and TRBJ1-2, with 9 positions matching TRBD1. The CDR3 runs 13 residues. Unmatched junction bases numbered 3, after V lost 6 bases and J lost 4 bases. CDR1 and CDR2 from the germline V gene are LNHDA and SQIVND (reference sequence). CDR3 residues: CASSQDRGYGYTF. In DNA form, the CDR3 reads TGTGCCAGTAGCCAGGACAGGGGCTATGGCTACACCTTC.

Only one count was recorded for this clone. This chain links TRBV25-1 with TRBJ2-7; a weak D match, TRBD2 (6 bases). CDR1 is MGHDK, CDR2 SYGVNS, per germline. Deletions cut 4 bases from V and 2 bases from J, with 15 bases between. The CDR3 runs 15 residues. Here the CDR3 DNA reads TGTGCCAGCAGTGGGGACGGAGGGATGCCCTACGAGCAGTACTTC. Amino acid sequence: CASSGDGGMPYEQYF.

This rearrangement joins TRBV5-1 to TRBJ1-3; 8 nucleotides align to TRBD1. Per germline, CDR1 SGHRS and CDR2 YFSETQ. The J segment lost 4 bases and the V segment lost 4 bases, leaving 4 bases of the junction unmatched. The CDR3 contains 14 residues. For the CDR3, the DNA is TGCGCCAGCAGCCTTCAGGGGGCCGGAAACACCATATATTTT. Protein sequence: CASSLQGAGNTIYF. Together with reference TRBV5-1 and TRBJ1-3, the CDR3 gives the full variable domain: KAGVTQTPRYLIKTRGQQVTLSCSPISGHRSVSWYQQTPGQGLQFLFEYFSETQRNKGNFPGRFSGRQFSNSRSEMNVSTLELGDSALYLCASSLQGAGNTIYFGEGSWLTVV.

This chain uses TRBV18 with TRBJ1-1; TRBD1 matches 9 bases. The V gene's germline CDR1 is KGHSH and CDR2 LQKENI. The trim removed 3 bases at V and 5 bases at J, leaving 7 bases unmatched. The length of the CDR3 is 15 residues. The CDR3, as DNA: TGTGCCAGCTCACCGATGGGACAGGGACAAACTGAAGCTTTCTTT. This sequence encodes CASSPMGQGQTEAFF. The full variable domain, rest sourced from reference TRBV18 and TRBJ1-1, is NAGVMQNPRHLVRRRGQEARLRCSPMKGHSHVYWYRQLPEEGLKFMVYLQKENIIDESGMPKERFSAEFPKEGPSILRIQQVVRGDSAAYFCASSPMGQGQTEAFFGQGTRLTVV.

V and J are TRBV5-1 and TRBJ2-2; D not certain. V lost 4 bases to trimming and J lost 7 bases, with 14 bases between them. Germline V gives CDR1 SGHRS, CDR2 YFSETQ. The CDR3 is made up of 14 amino acids. CDR3 bases: TGCGCCAGCAGCCAACTCGACATAAGCGGGGAGCTGTTTTTT. This translates into CASSQLDISGELFF.

This clone was picked up one time. This chain connects TRBV5-1 to TRBJ1-3, with D possibly TRBD1 on 6 matching bases. V was shortened by 0 bases and J by 4 bases, with 11 bases between the two germline ends. Germline loops: CDR1 SGHRS, CDR2 YFSETQ. The CDR3 length is 15 residues. The CDR3 reads CASSLAGGEGNTIYF. CDR3 in DNA: TGCGCCAGCAGCTTGGCTGGGGGCGAAGGAAACACCATATATTTT.

The chain couples TRBV2 to TRBJ2-3; perhaps TRBD1 as D (6 bases). Looked up from germline, CDR1 is SNHLY and CDR2 is FYNNEI. V was cut by 5 bases and J by 2 bases, with 14 bases left in between. This CDR3 has 15 residues. The CDR3 sequence is CASSYRQADTDTQYF. The CDR3 DNA reads as TGTGCCAGCAGTTACAGACAGGCTGACACAGATACGCAGTATTTT.

CDR3 nucleotides: TGTGCCAGCAGTTACTCGGTACAGGGCGCCTATGGCTACACCTTC. It yields the protein CASSYSVQGAYGYTF. V usage is TRBV6-5 and J usage is TRBJ1-2; TRBD1 might be the D (6 bases). Trimming shortened V by 0 bases and J by 4 bases, and 12 bases separated the two germline ends. Germline CDR1 reads MNHEY; CDR2 reads SVGAGI. The CDR3 runs to 15 residues.

The V call is TRBV30, the J call TRBJ1-1; tentatively, D is TRBD1 (5 bases). The germline CDR1 and CDR2 sequences are GTSNPN and SVGIG (reference sequence). The CDR3 contains 13 residues. The V end lost 2 bases, the J end lost 1 base, and 8 bases lay between the germline ends. This chain's CDR3 is CAWSQTANTEAFF. In nucleotides, the CDR3 is TGTGCCTGGAGTCAGACAGCGAACACTGAAGCTTTCTTT. The entire variable domain, with the rest obtained from reference TRBV30 and TRBJ1-1, is as follows: SQTIHQWPATLVQPVGSPLSLECTVEGTSNPNLYWYRQAAGRGLQLLFYSVGIGQISSEVPQNLSASRPQDRQFILSSKKLLLSDSGFYLCAWSQTANTEAFFGQGTRLTVV.